The 10 T cell receptor beta chains in this list originate from one sample, sequenced in a study of CD8+CD57+ T cells in acquired aplastic anemia. Genomic DNA, serving as template, underwent TCR beta VDJ and CDR3 profiling. TCRdb redid the calling of the reads with MiXCR, one entry per CDR3 protein. The sample has about 190,000 distinct CDR3 sequences, 54% seen once. Sample: sorted CD4+, CD8+, or CD8+CD57+ T cells (not recorded which) from PBMCs. Receptor source: a human donor in good health, serving as a control.

This chain connects TRBV5-1 to TRBJ1-4; no definite D call. CDR1 and CDR2 from the germline V gene are SGHRS and YFSETQ. V was shortened by 6 bases and J by 5 bases, with 17 bases between the two germline ends. The CDR3 contains 15 residues. CDR3 sequence: CASKQSRILNEKLFF. In nucleotides, the CDR3 is TGCGCCAGCAAACAGTCAAGGATCTTAAATGAAAAACTGTTTTTT.

The chain joins TRBV29-1 to TRBJ2-3; D is undetermined. Trimming left V 7 bases short and J 8 bases short, with 16 bases between. Germline V gene lookup returns CDR1 SQVTM and CDR2 ANQGSEA. The CDR3 sequence is 12 residues long. CDR3 sequence: CSGTQTYGTQYF. CDR3 nucleotides: TGCAGCGGCACACAGACGTATGGTACGCAGTATTTT.

This clonotype was counted ten times or more. The chain recombines TRBV6-5 with TRBJ1-5, with D possibly being TRBD1 (5 bases). Germline V gene data show CDR1 as MNHEY and CDR2 as SVGAGI. The V and J ends lost 2 bases and 4 bases respectively, with 9 bases between them. This CDR3 has 14 residues. The DNA of the CDR3 is TGTGCCAGCAGTTACGGGGGTAGGAATCAGCCCCAGCATTTT. Translation: CASSYGGRNQPQHF.

This clonotype showed up just a few times. The V gene is TRBV6-1, the J gene TRBJ2-4; D gene ambiguous. CDR3 length: 13 amino acids. Germline V lookup: CDR1 MNHNS, CDR2 SASEGT. V was cut by 7 bases and J by 8 bases, with 15 bases left in between. CDR3 protein: CASNTAGDDIQYF. CDR3 in DNA: TGTGCCAGCAACACCGCCGGCGACGACATTCAGTACTTC.

For this clonotype: Its ends do not fully match the called genes, so a read error is possible. The rearrangement joins TRBV20-1 to TRBJ2-4; the D gene is possibly TRBD1 (6 bases). CDR1 is DFQATT, CDR2 SNEGSKA, per germline (reference sequence). The CDR3 covers 14 residues. This chain's CDR3 is CSAKSNRDVSPLHF. The CDR3 DNA reads as TGCAGTGCTAAGTCCAACAGGGACGTATCACCCCTCCACTTC.

The DNA for the CDR3 is TGCAGTGCTCCAACCGTGCAGGGGGCCAATGAGCAGTTCTTC. Translating it yields CSAPTVQGANEQFF. The chain combines TRBV20-1 with TRBJ2-1, with TRBD1 matching over 8 bases. Trimming cost V 5 bases and J 6 bases; bases outside gene matches: 9. Germline V gene sequence: CDR1 DFQATT, CDR2 SNEGSKA (reference sequence). This CDR3 region has 14 residues.

This rearrangement joins TRBV19 to TRBJ1-2; 10 nucleotides align to TRBD1. This CDR3 comprises 15 residues. V gave up 7 bases and J gave up 4 bases; unmatched junction bases: 9. In germline, CDR1 is LNHDA, CDR2 SQIVND (reference sequence). The CDR3 DNA reads TGTGCCAGTACGTCGACCGGGACAGGGGTCTATGGCTACACCTTC. Its protein is CASTSTGTGVYGYTF.

The V call is TRBV5-4, the J call TRBJ1-6, with 10 positions matching TRBD1. The CDR3 is made up of 14 amino acids. Germline CDR1 reads SGHNT; CDR2 reads YYREEE (reference sequence). V trimming: 3 bases; J trimming: 10 bases; junction bases outside the gene matches: 4. CDR3 loop: CASSSGTGESPLHF. The CDR3 DNA follows: TGTGCCAGCAGCTCCGGGACAGGGGAATCACCCCTCCACTTT.

The V call is TRBV19, the J call TRBJ1-1; D is ambiguous. CDR1 is LNHDA and CDR2 is SQIVND in the germline V gene (reference sequence). V was cut by 5 bases and J by 5 bases, with 9 bases left in between. The CDR3 runs 12 residues. In DNA form, the CDR3 reads TGTGCCAGTAGTGTTTATCAGACTGAAGCTTTCTTT. This sequence encodes CASSVYQTEAFF.

On this clonotype itself: One end of the junction fails to match germline, which may point to a read error. The chain joins TRBV10-3 to TRBJ2-2, with a possible D match to TRBD2 (7 bases). The CDR3 is 15 amino acids. In germline, CDR1 is ENHRY, CDR2 SYGVKD. DNA for the CDR3: TGTGCCATCAGTCGGGGGGCTGCGAACACCGGGGAGCTGTCTTGG. This gives the protein CAISRGAANTGELSW.